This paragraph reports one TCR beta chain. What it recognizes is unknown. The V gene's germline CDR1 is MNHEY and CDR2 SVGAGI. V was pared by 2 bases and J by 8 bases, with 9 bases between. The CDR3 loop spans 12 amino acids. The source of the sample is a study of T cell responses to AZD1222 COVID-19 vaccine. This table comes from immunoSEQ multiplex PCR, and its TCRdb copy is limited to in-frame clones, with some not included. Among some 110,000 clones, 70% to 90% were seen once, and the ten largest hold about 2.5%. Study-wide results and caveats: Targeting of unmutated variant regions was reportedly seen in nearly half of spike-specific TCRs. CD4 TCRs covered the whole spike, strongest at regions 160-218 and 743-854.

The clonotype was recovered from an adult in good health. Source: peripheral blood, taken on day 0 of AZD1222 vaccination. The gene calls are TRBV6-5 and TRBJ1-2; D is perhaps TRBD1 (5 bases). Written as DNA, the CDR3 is TGTGCCAGCAGTTACCGGGGGAGAGGCTACACCTTC. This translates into CASSYRGRGYTF.